The sequence of this TCR beta chain was determined in a study of blood T cell repertoires in COVID-19. Looking at the study overall: Donors in the United States, Italy and Spain gave samples during acute or convalescent COVID-19. PBMCs, B-cell-depleted T cells, or T cells provided the cDNA or gDNA that made up the material.

Germline V gene data show CDR1 as GTSNPN and CDR2 as SVGIG (reference sequence). The CDR3 length is 13 residues. The germline V and J ends were trimmed by 2 bases and 1 base, with 8 bases remaining between them. Source study methods: Amplifying reference gene primers gave estimates of nucleated cell counts. Data came from immunoSEQ multiplex PCR; TCRdb stores just in-frame clones and leaves some out. The DNA gave D and trimming, while V, J and clone size come from that table. The repertoire has a few hundred thousand clones, approximately 90% of them found once; the top ten carry 6% to 8%. The Seattle patients, enrolled during active infection, were followed longitudinally.

The source of this sequence is a woman aged 45-65 years with COVID-19, enrolled during active disease. Sequenced material: peripheral blood. J is TRBJ1-1 and V is TRBV30; D gene unclear. For the CDR3, the DNA is TGTGCCTGGAGTCCTGACACGAACACTGAAGCTTTCTTT. This encodes CAWSPDTNTEAFF.